This entry features one T cell receptor (beta chain) sequence. How the authors handled the data: Estimated nucleated cell counts came from reference gene primer amplification. Clones were read by immunoSEQ multiplex PCR, and TCRdb kept only the in-frame ones, dropping some. The DNA was the basis for D and trimming; V, J and clone size are from that table. The sample has roughly 280,000 clones; 80% to 90% are singletons. Trimming cost V 0 bases and J 3 bases; bases outside gene matches: 5. The CDR3 totals 18 residues. The germline gives CDR1 LGHNA, CDR2 YSLEER. The record originates from a study of blood T cell repertoires in COVID-19.

The receptor comes from a woman aged 25 to 39 with acute COVID-19. Source material: PBMCs or T cells enriched from blood (not recorded which). The chain links TRBV4-3 to TRBJ2-2; 12 bases line up with TRBD2. The DNA of the CDR3 is TGCGCCAGCAGCCAAGACGCACTAGCGGGAGGACACACCGGGGAGCTGTTTTTT. Its translation: CASSQDALAGGHTGELFF.